Listed here are 17 T cell receptor beta chains from one sample, sequenced in a study of T cells in localized non-small cell lung cancer. TCRdb's copy holds only in-frame clones and misses some; the assay was immunoSEQ multiplex PCR. The data contain some 15,000 clones, over 75% of them singletons. Specimen: peripheral blood, collected before any cancer treatment. All receptors come from a male donor aged 60 or over with stage I lung adenocarcinoma.

The rearrangement links TRBV10-3 to TRBJ2-5, with D perhaps TRBD1 (5 bases). This CDR3 is built from 13 residues. Trimming pared 11 bases from V and 1 base from J, leaving 14 bases between. Germline loops: CDR1 ENHRY, CDR2 SYGVKD. CDR3 sequence reads: CAVSRQTQETQYF. CDR3 bases: TGTGCCGTTTCACGACAGACCCAAGAGACCCAGTACTTC.

The chain has TRBV10-1 and TRBJ2-7; 8 bases line up with TRBD2. The CDR3 length is 16 residues. V dropped 0 bases and J dropped 0; count of bases not matched to a gene: 4. Looked up from germline, CDR1 is WNHNN and CDR2 is SYGVQD (reference sequence). The CDR3 DNA sequence: TGCGCCAGCAGTGAGTCGGAGCGGGAGAACTCCTACGAGCAGTACTTC. This gives the protein CASSESERENSYEQYF.

The CDR3 sequence: CASSQRGAGELFF. CDR3 coding DNA: TGTGCCAGCTCACAACGGGGGGCCGGGGAGCTGTTTTTT. The rearrangement links TRBV18 to TRBJ2-2; 7 nucleotides line up with TRBD2. This CDR3 spans 13 amino acids. Germline CDR1 is KGHSH and CDR2 is LQKENI. V lost 4 bases to trimming and J lost 6 bases; unmatched junction nucleotides: 2.

The rearrangement links TRBV7-9 to TRBJ2-1; D might be TRBD1 (6 bases). The CDR3 sequence is 14 residues long. V was cut by 8 bases and J by 4 bases, with 15 bases left in between. CDR1 SEHNR and CDR2 FQNEAQ come from the germline V gene (reference sequence). The CDR3 sequence is CASEFGGAYNEQFF. The DNA for the CDR3 is TGTGCCAGCGAGTTTGGGGGCGCTTACAATGAGCAGTTCTTC.

V is TRBV5-1 and J is TRBJ1-1; no clear D. Trimming pared 3 bases from V and 0 bases from J, leaving 9 bases between. This CDR3 spans 14 amino acids. Germline V gene sequence: CDR1 SGHRS, CDR2 YFSETQ. CDR3 bases: TGCGCCAGCAGCTCCAGTGAGATGAACACTGAAGCTTTCTTT. Translated: CASSSSEMNTEAFF.

The count of this clone is one. The chain couples TRBV6-6 to TRBJ1-3; weak D call: TRBD1 (6 bases). Trimming left V 2 bases short and J 0 bases short, with 11 bases between. The germline gives CDR1 MNHNY, CDR2 SVGAGI (reference sequence). CDR3 length: 16 residues. The CDR3 bases are TGTGCCAGCAGTTACGGGGGCACGAGCTCTGGAAACACCATATATTTT. This codes for CASSYGGTSSGNTIYF.

The rearrangement joins TRBV6-6 to TRBJ2-5; perhaps D is TRBD1 or TRBD2 (5 bases each). With 7 bases removed from V and 2 bases from J, the gap between germline ends came to 14 bases. Germline V gene data show CDR1 as MNHNY and CDR2 as SVGAGI (reference sequence). The CDR3 covers 14 residues. CDR3 coding DNA: TGTGCCAGCAATCGGTGGGGACCGCAAGAGACCCAGTACTTC. Its protein product is CASNRWGPQETQYF.

The rearrangement joins TRBV4-3 to TRBJ2-3; TRBD2 matches 10 bases. The CDR3 covers 16 residues. Germline-derived CDR1 and CDR2 are LGHNA and YSLEER. The junction had 5 bases not matched to a gene; V was cut back by 0 bases and J by 5 bases. CDR3 nucleotides: TGCGCCAGCAGCCAAGATGGCCTAGCGGGAGTAGATACGCAGTATTTT. This encodes CASSQDGLAGVDTQYF.

The rearrangement joins TRBV9 to TRBJ2-2, with 7 bases matching TRBD1. Trimming removed 4 bases from V and 6 bases from J; junction bases left unmatched: 9. The CDR3 contains 15 residues. CDR1 and CDR2 from the germline V gene are SGDLS and YYNGEE. The CDR3 DNA reads as TGTGCCAGCAGCACCCGGGACAGAGGGGCCGGGGAGCTGTTTTTT. Translation gives CASSTRDRGAGELFF.

The V gene is TRBV19, the J gene TRBJ1-4; D is ambiguous. The CDR3 loop spans 14 amino acids. Trimming shortened V by 5 bases and J by 5 bases, and 12 bases separated the two germline ends. Germline CDR1 LNHDA, CDR2 SQIVND (reference sequence). CDR3 residues: CASSLGNSNEKLFF. CDR3 nucleotide sequence: TGTGCCAGTAGTTTGGGGAACAGCAATGAAAAACTGTTTTTT.

This rearrangement joins TRBV7-6 to TRBJ2-5; D assignment may be TRBD1 or TRBD2 (5 bases each). Germline values: CDR1 SGHVS, CDR2 FNYEAQ. The CDR3 spans 13 residues. V gave up 4 bases and J gave up 1 base, with 7 bases separating them. For the CDR3, the DNA is TGTGCCAGCAGCTCGGGGCTCCAAGAGACCCAGTACTTC. Its translation is CASSSGLQETQYF.

V and J are TRBV10-3 and TRBJ2-5; D possibly matches TRBD1 or TRBD2 (7 bases each). The CDR3 runs 15 residues. V dropped 10 bases and J dropped 7 bases, with 25 bases sitting between them. Germline CDR1 and CDR2: ENHRY and SYGVKD. CDR3 protein: CASGEGTVARSTQYF. The CDR3 region has the DNA TGTGCCAGCGGGGAGGGGACAGTGGCACGTTCGACCCAGTACTTC.

Concerning this clone itself: The conserved phenylalanine or tryptophan normally closing the CDR3 is absent here, so this likely arose from a read error. Because the CDR3's place on the DNA is in doubt, the DNA is left out and the CDR3 is given as listed by TCRdb. This chain links TRBV9 with TRBJ2-7. Per germline, CDR1 SGDLS and CDR2 YYNGEE. Termini included, the CDR3 measures 10 amino acids. The CDR3 sequence: CASSERHPRS.

V gene TRBV14 combines with J gene TRBJ2-2; D remains unclear. The CDR3 covers 17 residues. From germline, CDR1 is SGHDN and CDR2 FVKESK. Trimming removed 0 bases at V and 0 bases at J, with 11 bases between. The CDR3 bases are TGTGCCAGCAGCCAAGATTTCGCGTTCGCGAACACCGGGGAGCTGTTTTTT. Translated: CASSQDFAFANTGELFF.

This sequence joins TRBV7-6 and TRBJ2-5, with a tentative D call TRBD1 (7 bases). The germline V and J ends were trimmed by 5 bases and 7 bases, with 17 bases remaining between them. From germline, CDR1 is SGHVS and CDR2 FNYEAQ. The CDR3 is made up of 14 amino acids. Written as DNA, the CDR3 is TGTGCCAGCAGCCAGCAGGGGGGTAGGGGGACCCAGTACTTC. Protein sequence: CASSQQGGRGTQYF.

This chain connects TRBV5-1 to TRBJ2-5, with D possibly being TRBD1 or TRBD2 (5 bases each). V dropped 0 bases and J dropped 2 bases, with 14 bases sitting between them. This CDR3 spans 16 amino acids. Germline assignment: CDR1 SGHRS and CDR2 YFSETQ. The CDR3 sequence: CASSLEGAPGQETQYF. CDR3 coding DNA: TGCGCCAGCAGCTTGGAAGGGGCCCCGGGGCAAGAGACCCAGTACTTC.

The chain joins TRBV29-1 to TRBJ1-2; D unresolved. V lost 3 bases, J lost 0 bases, and 17 bases lay in between. The germline CDR1 and CDR2 sequences are SQVTM and ANQGSEA. The CDR3 has 16 residues. The CDR3 nucleotides read TGCAGCGTTGATTGGCAGCAGAACCAAGCTAACTATGGCTACACCTTC. Protein sequence: CSVDWQQNQANYGYTF.